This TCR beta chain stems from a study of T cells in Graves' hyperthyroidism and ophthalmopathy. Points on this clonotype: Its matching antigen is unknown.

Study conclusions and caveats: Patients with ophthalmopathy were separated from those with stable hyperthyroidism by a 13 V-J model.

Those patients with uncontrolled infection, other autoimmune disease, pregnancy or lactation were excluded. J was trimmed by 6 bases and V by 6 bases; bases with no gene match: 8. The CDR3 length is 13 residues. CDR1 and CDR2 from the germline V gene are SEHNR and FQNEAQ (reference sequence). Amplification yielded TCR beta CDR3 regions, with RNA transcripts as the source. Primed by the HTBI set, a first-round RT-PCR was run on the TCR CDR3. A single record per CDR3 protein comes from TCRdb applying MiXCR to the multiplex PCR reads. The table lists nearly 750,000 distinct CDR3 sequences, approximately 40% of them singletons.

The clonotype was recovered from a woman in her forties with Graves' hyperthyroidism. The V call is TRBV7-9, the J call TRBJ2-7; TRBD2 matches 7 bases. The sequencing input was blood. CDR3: CASSAGRAPEQYF. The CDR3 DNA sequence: TGTGCCAGCAGTGCTGGGAGGGCACCCGAGCAGTACTTC.